A single sample gave rise to the 19 T cell receptor beta chains below, sequenced in a study of T cells in women clearing cervical HPV infection. Data came from immunoSEQ multiplex PCR; TCRdb stores just in-frame clones and leaves some out. Its table records approximately 30,000 clones. Source material: blood buffy coat. The receptor set was obtained from a woman aged 18-69 years with a cervical HPV16 infection that either progressed to CIN3+ or cleared (not recorded which).

Regarding this clone: The read ends 3 residues shy of where the CDR3 ends; the end is completed using the germline J gene. The V call is TRBV28, the J call TRBJ1-3; D unresolved. Germline CDR1 MDHEN, CDR2 SYDVKM. Trimming took off 8 bases at V and 2 bases at J, with 16 bases between the two ends. There are 15 residues in the CDR3. The sequenced CDR3 bases are TGTGCCAGCTCCCCCTCCGGTACAGCTGGAAACACC. It yields the protein CASSPSGTAGNT. In full, the CDR3 reads CASSPSGTAGNTIYF. The full variable domain, with the rest looked up from reference TRBV28 and TRBJ1-3, is DVKVTQSSRYLVKRTGEKVFLECVQDMDHENMFWYRQDPGLGLRLIYFSYDVKMKEKGDIPEGYSVSREKKERFSLILESASTNQTSMYLCASSPSGTAGNTIYFGEGSWLTVV.

A word on this clone: The CDR3 extends 3 residues past the end of the read, so its final part is completed from the germline J gene. J is TRBJ1-1 and V is TRBV2, with D hard to call. The CDR3 length is 16 residues. Germline assignment: CDR1 SNHLY and CDR2 FYNNEI. The sequenced part of the CDR3 DNA is TGTGCCAGCAGTGAAGGGGGTGGCGGGAGTTTATACGAG. It encodes CASSEGGGGSLYE. The whole CDR3 protein is CASSEGGGGSLYEAFF.

As concerns this clone: The read finishes 3 residues shy of the CDR3 end, and the germline J gene is used to complete it. The chain couples TRBV6-2 or TRBV6-3 to TRBJ1-1; the D gene is possibly TRBD1 (5 bases). Germline CDR1 reads MNHEY; CDR2 reads SVGEGT. This CDR3 is 14 amino acids long. V shed 6 bases and J shed 1 base, with 12 bases lying between them. CDR3 region: CASRHRQRNTEAFF. The covered CDR3 bases are TGTGCCAGCAGACATAGACAGAGGAACACTGAA.

Concerning this clone: From the germline J gene comes the end of the CDR3, since the read stops 3 residues before it. The V and J genes are TRBV5-6 and TRBJ2-3, with a weak D call TRBD1 (6 bases). The length of the CDR3 is 13 residues. Germline V gene data show CDR1 as SGHDT and CDR2 as YYEEEE. Incomplete CDR3 DNA: TGTGCCAGCAGCTTGACAGGGAGAGAGACG. It codes for CASSLTGRET. The whole CDR3 protein is CASSLTGRETQYF. The variable domain in full, completed from reference TRBV5-6 and TRBJ2-3, reads DAGVTQSPTHLIKTRGQQVTLRCSPKSGHDTVSWYQQALGQGPQFIFQYYEEEERQRGNFPDRFSGHQFPNYSSELNVNALLLGDSALYLCASSLTGRETQYFGPGTRLTVL.

Note on this clone: With the read ending 3 residues before the CDR3 end, the germline J gene is used to fill in that end. The chain carries TRBV29-1 and TRBJ2-1, with TRBD2 matching 10 bases. CDR1 is SQVTM and CDR2 is ANQGSEA in the germline V gene. CDR3 size: 15 residues. The V and J ends lost 7 bases and 4 bases, in that order; junction bases with no gene match: 10. CDR3 in amino acids: CSAGLAVTTYNEQFF. The sequenced part of the CDR3 DNA is TGCAGCGCTGGACTAGCGGTCACTACTTACAATGAG.

For this clone: The read gets to within 3 residues of the CDR3 end, and the germline J gene fills in the rest. This chain connects TRBV29-1 to TRBJ1-1; the match to TRBD1 covers 7 bases. The CDR3 is 12 residues long. From germline, CDR1 is SQVTM and CDR2 ANQGSEA. With 7 bases clipped from V and 6 bases from J, the junction kept 8 bases outside the gene matches. CDR3 DNA (partial): TGCAGCGCTAGAAGACAGGGACCTGAA. Translating gives CSARRQGPE. The CDR3 as a whole reads CSARRQGPEAFF.

A remark on this clone: The observed sequence ends 3 residues before the CDR3 terminus, with the missing tail filled in from the germline J gene. The chain carries TRBV2 and TRBJ1-1; D call uncertain. Germline CDR1 and CDR2: SNHLY and FYNNEI. The CDR3 is 14 residues long. V dropped 4 bases and J dropped 1 base, with 10 bases sitting between them. The part of the CDR3 DNA that was read is TGTGCCAGCAGTGGGGCGGGCTCGAACACTGAA. It encodes CASSGAGSNTE. The full-length CDR3 reads as CASSGAGSNTEAFF. Together with reference TRBV2 and TRBJ1-1, the CDR3 gives the full variable domain: EPEVTQTPSHQVTQMGQEVILRCVPISNHLYFYWYRQILGQKVEFLVSFYNNEISEKSEIFDDQFSVERPDGSNFTLKIRSTKLEDSAMYFCASSGAGSNTEAFFGQGTRLTVV.

About this clone: The read terminates 3 residues before the CDR3 end, so the remaining end is supplied by the germline J gene. This rearrangement joins TRBV28 to TRBJ2-5; tentatively, D is TRBD1 (6 bases). There are 14 residues in the CDR3. V lost 2 bases, J lost 5 bases, and 12 bases lay in between. Germline-derived CDR1 and CDR2 are MDHEN and SYDVKM. The CDR3 loop is CASSLVQGVETQYF. The sequenced CDR3 bases are TGTGCCAGCAGTTTAGTACAGGGAGTCGAGACC.

Of note for this clone: The DNA ends 3 residues before the CDR3 does, and the rest of the CDR3 is filled in from the germline J gene. The rearrangement links TRBV12-3 or TRBV12-4 to TRBJ2-1; 7 nucleotides agree with TRBD1. The length of the CDR3 is 14 residues. V trimming: 6 bases; J trimming: 1 base; junction bases outside the gene matches: 3. Partial CDR3 DNA: TGTGCCAGCAGGCGACAGGGTTCCTACAATGAG. Protein: CASRRQGSYNE. The whole CDR3 sequence reads CASRRQGSYNEQFF.

As concerns this clone: The CDR3 extends 3 residues past the end of the read, so its final part is completed from the germline J gene. V and J are TRBV6-1 and TRBJ1-4, with TRBD1 matching over 9 bases. CDR1 MNHNS and CDR2 SASEGT come from the germline V gene. The CDR3 is 18 residues long. The CDR3 bases that were read are TGTGCCAGCAGCGAACCTGACTATAAGGGACAGGGAGAATCACCA. Protein product: CASSEPDYKGQGESP. The CDR3 in its entirety is CASSEPDYKGQGESPLFF.

On this clone itself: The read halts 3 residues ahead of the CDR3 end, with the missing end drawn from the germline J gene. This sample also contains other DNA sequences that code for the same CDR3. The chain combines TRBV2 with TRBJ1-1; 10 nucleotides align to TRBD1. CDR1 and CDR2 (germline): SNHLY, FYNNEI. The CDR3 length is 18 residues. The V segment lost 3 bases and the J segment 4 bases; nucleotides outside the gene matches: 14. CDR3 sequence reads: CASSEGQGFVFRSTEAFF. Partial CDR3 DNA: TGTGCCAGCAGTGAGGGACAGGGGTTTGTATTTAGAAGCACTGAA.

To note about this clone: The DNA ends 3 residues before the CDR3 does, and the rest of the CDR3 is filled in from the germline J gene. The rearrangement uses TRBV20-1 and TRBJ2-7, with 14 bases identical to TRBD2. After removal of 1 base from V and 0 bases from J, the junction contained 2 bases not matched to a gene. The length of the CDR3 is 16 residues. The germline V gene encodes CDR1 DFQATT and CDR2 SNEGSKA (reference sequence). CDR3 DNA (partial): TGCAGTGCTAGAGGGACTAGCGGGAGGTTCTCCTACGAG. It yields the protein CSARGTSGRFSYE. In full, the CDR3 reads CSARGTSGRFSYEQYF.

With regard to this clone: The read is 3 residues too short to cover the CDR3 end, so that end is filled in from the germline J gene. The J gene is TRBJ1-3, the V gene TRBV19; D gene ambiguous. CDR3 size: 14 residues. Germline CDR1 reads LNHDA; CDR2 reads SQIVND (reference sequence). Trimming took off 5 bases at V and 0 bases at J, with 8 bases between the two ends. The CDR3 sequence is CASSLGSSGNTIYF. CDR3 DNA (partial): TGTGCCAGTAGTCTCGGGTCCTCTGGAAACACC.

About this clone itself: The DNA ends 3 residues before the CDR3 does, and the rest of the CDR3 is filled in from the germline J gene. The chain uses TRBV11-2 and TRBJ2-2, with a tentative D call TRBD2 (6 bases). Germline V lookup: CDR1 SGHAT, CDR2 FQNNGV. This CDR3 is built from 14 residues. The covered CDR3 bases are TGTGCCAGCAGCTTAGTAGGGACTCGAGAAAAG. It specifies CASSLVGTREK. The full CDR3 sequence reads CASSLVGTREKLFF.

As concerns this clone: The read is 3 residues too short to cover the CDR3 end, so that end is filled in from the germline J gene. The chain is built from TRBV5-6 and TRBJ2-7, with D maybe TRBD2 (5 bases). V was cut by 4 bases and J by 2 bases, with 16 bases left in between. Germline V gene data show CDR1 as SGHDT and CDR2 as YYEEEE. The CDR3 has 15 residues. The CDR3 sequence is CASSRGTLRTYEQYF. CDR3 DNA (partial): TGTGCCAGCAGCCGGGGAACTTTACGCACCTACGAG.

Concerning this clone itself: The CDR3 goes on 3 residues after the read ends, and that part is filled in from the germline J gene. V usage is TRBV20-1 and J usage is TRBJ2-3; a weak D match, TRBD1 (5 bases). The CDR3 is 14 residues long. Trimming left V 3 bases short and J 0 bases short, with 10 bases between. Looked up from germline, CDR1 is DFQATT and CDR2 is SNEGSKA (reference sequence). This CDR3 reads CSASWQGSTDTQYF. The sequenced CDR3 bases are TGCAGTGCTAGCTGGCAGGGAAGCACAGATACG.

Regarding this clone: Sequencing ends 3 residues short of the CDR3 end; the germline J gene provides the rest. The chain combines TRBV6-2 or TRBV6-3 with TRBJ2-5; TRBD1 agrees at 11 bases. Germline CDR1 MNHEY, CDR2 SVGEGT. Germline trimming cut 6 bases from V and 4 bases from J; bases unmatched to any gene: 10. The CDR3 has 16 residues. CDR3 DNA, as far as it was read: TGTGCCAGCAGATCCGGACAGGGGGCGCCGGGAGAGACC. Its translation is CASRSGQGAPGET. The complete CDR3 reads CASRSGQGAPGETQYF.

As for this clone: The CDR3 end is not reached by the read, which stops 3 residues before it; the germline J gene fills it in. The rearrangement joins TRBV7-3 to TRBJ2-2, with 11 bases matching TRBD2. This CDR3 has 14 amino acids. Germline CDR1 is SGHTA and CDR2 is FQGTGA. The V segment lost 5 bases and the J segment 7 bases; nucleotides outside the gene matches: 3. This chain's CDR3 is CASSPLAGDGELFF. The DNA read from the CDR3 is TGTGCCAGCAGCCCACTAGCGGGAGACGGGGAG.

A remark on this clone: The CDR3 end is not reached by the read, which stops 3 residues before it; the germline J gene fills it in. The chain carries TRBV7-2 and TRBJ1-2; D is undetermined. The CDR3 totals 14 residues. V gave up 0 bases and J gave up 4 bases, with 9 bases separating them. Germline V gene lookup returns CDR1 SGHTA and CDR2 FQGNSA. The CDR3 region is CASSLAASLYGYTF. The sequenced CDR3 bases are TGTGCCAGCAGCTTAGCCGCGTCCCTCTATGGC.